This TCR beta chain originates from a study of blood T cells in healthy people across ages. Study-wide points: Versus aged donors, long-lived donors had higher diversity and more naive CD4+ cells. Researchers said unsorted PBMCs prevented a conclusive naive versus antigen-experienced comparison. Estimated diversity across one million T cells was deemed an underestimate.

A sample-barcoded 5' primer and a J-beta primer mix were used in a second PCR of roughly 6 to 11 cycles. Via MiXCR, TCRdb re-called the 5' RACE reads, giving one row per CDR3 protein. Found here are roughly 570,000 distinct CDR3 sequences, 27% of them singletons; the top ten hold about 18%. A word on this clonotype: The target antigen is unknown.

This CDR3 region has 16 residues. Between the trimmed V and J ends, which lost 2 bases and 7 bases, there was a span of 17 bases. In germline, CDR1 is SGHAT, CDR2 FQNNGV. The chain couples TRBV11-2 to TRBJ2-2; D gene ambiguous. What was sequenced was blood. The source of this sequence is a woman in her 70s in good health. The CDR3 coding sequence is TGTGCCAGCAGCTTAATTCAGGCGGCTCGCGGCGGGGAGCTGTTTTTT. This encodes CASSLIQAARGGELFF.